This record covers a single T cell receptor (beta chain). This sample stems from a study of blood T cell repertoires in COVID-19. The wider study: T cells, B-cell-depleted T cells, or PBMCs provided the cDNA or gDNA that served as material.

Trimming took 3 bases from V and 7 from J; bases not matched to a gene: 7. Germline V gene data show CDR1 as LNHDA and CDR2 as SQIVND (reference sequence). The CDR3 sequence is 16 residues long. In the authors' workflow: Reference gene primer amplification gave estimated nucleated cell counts. The repertoire was sequenced with immunoSEQ multiplex PCR; TCRdb's copy has only in-frame clones and lacks some. V and J calls and clone size are copied from that table; D and trimming were computed from the DNA. This repertoire shows 21,000 or so clones, roughly 89% found once; its top ten account for approximately 17%.

Sequencing was performed on peripheral blood. This chain uses TRBV19 with TRBJ1-5; TRBD1 matches 12 bases. This receptor was taken from a man in his 70s with active COVID-19. The CDR3 region is CASSIGDRGLGQPQHF. CDR3 nucleotide sequence: TGTGCCAGTAGTATCGGGGACAGGGGGCTTGGACAGCCCCAGCATTTT. The variable domain in full, with the rest retrieved from reference TRBV19 and TRBJ1-5, is DGGITQSPKYLFRKEGQNVTLSCEQNLNHDAMYWYRQDPGQGLRLIYYSQIVNDFQKGDIAEGYSVSREKKESFPLTVTSAQKNPTAFYLCASSIGDRGLGQPQHFGDGTRLSIL.